This TCR beta chain appears in the sequencing data of a study of cytotoxic CD8 clonotypes in ibrutinib-treated CLL. With respect to this clone: Its antigen is undetermined.

Study-wide points: Public clonotypes were rare and shrank or held steady on treatment.

Method: immunoSEQ multiplex PCR; TCRdb's copy keeps in-frame clones and lacks some. The sample lists almost 250,000 clones, 70% occurring once. The input for sequencing was PBMCs, taken after 24 months of ibrutinib treatment. The TCR was taken from a human donor with chronic lymphocytic leukemia.

The CDR3, as DNA: TGTGCCAGCCTCACACCGGGCCCTTCCGGGGAGCTGTTTTTT. It yields the protein CASLTPGPSGELFF. The chain is built from TRBV28 and TRBJ2-2; D uncertain. The germline V and J ends were trimmed by 8 bases and 6 bases, with 16 bases remaining between them. The CDR3 has 14 amino acids. Looked up from germline, CDR1 is MDHEN and CDR2 is SYDVKM.